These 11 T cell receptor beta chains originate from one sample sequenced in a study of cytomegalovirus exposure and HLA in healthy donors. Profiled with immunoSEQ multiplex PCR; TCRdb holds only in-frame clones, not every one. Of about 140,000 clones listed, approximately 85% are singletons. Sequencing used PBMCs. The receptors come from a woman in her thirties in good health and CMV-seronegative.

This clone appeared a few times. This chain links TRBV7-9 with TRBJ2-7, with 10 bases that match TRBD1. CDR1 SEHNR and CDR2 FQNEAQ come from the germline V gene (reference sequence). The ends lost 2 bases at V and 5 bases at J; junction bases unmatched: 9. CDR3 length equals 16 residues. CDR3 DNA: TGTGCCAGCAGCTTATTACTGGACAGGGGGAAGGACGAGCAGTACTTC. It encodes CASSLLLDRGKDEQYF.

The chain is built from TRBV11-3 and TRBJ2-2, with D possibly matching TRBD2 (5 bases). The germline V gene has CDR1 SGHNT and CDR2 YENEEA. V lost 6 bases, J lost 4 bases, and 18 bases lay in between. The CDR3 is 16 residues long. CDR3 bases: TGTGCCAGCAGTATAGGGCTAGCCATCTCCACCGGGGAGCTGTTTTTT. Translation: CASSIGLAISTGELFF.

Only one count was recorded for this clone. V gene TRBV7-3 combines with J gene TRBJ1-2; 11 bases fit TRBD1. After removal of 5 bases from V and 4 bases from J, the junction contained 6 bases not matched to a gene. The CDR3 sequence is 15 residues long. CDR1 is SGHTA and CDR2 is FQGTGA in the germline V gene. Here the CDR3 reads CASSPSGTGGYGYTF. The CDR3 DNA follows: TGTGCCAGCAGCCCCTCCGGGACAGGGGGCTATGGCTACACCTTC. The full variable domain, its missing parts supplied by reference TRBV7-3 and TRBJ1-2, is GAGVSQTPSNKVTEKGKYVELRCDPISGHTALYWYRQSLGQGPEFLIYFQGTGAADDSGLPNDRFFAVRPEGSVSTLKIQRTERGDSAVYLCASSPSGTGGYGYTFGSGTRLTVV.

The chain couples TRBV6-1 to TRBJ2-5; D may be TRBD2 (5 bases). This CDR3 has 14 residues. Germline V CDR1 and CDR2: MNHNS, SASEGT. Trimming removed 7 bases from V and 4 bases from J, with 16 bases in between. CDR3 region: CASTMTGRAETQYF. Here the CDR3 DNA reads TGTGCCAGCACAATGACGGGAAGGGCAGAGACCCAGTACTTC.

The chain has TRBV2 and TRBJ1-2; D uncertain. The V gene's germline CDR1 is SNHLY and CDR2 FYNNEI. Trimming shortened V by 5 bases and J by 4 bases, and 8 bases separated the two germline ends. The length of the CDR3 is 12 residues. The CDR3 coding sequence is TGTGCCAGCAGTTTCCAGTTCTATGGCTACACCTTC. It codes for CASSFQFYGYTF.

This rearrangement joins TRBV5-5 to TRBJ2-7; 10 positions match TRBD1. There are 15 residues in the CDR3. CDR1 is SGHKS and CDR2 is YYEKEE in the germline V gene (reference sequence). Trimming at V came to 2 bases and at J to 7 bases, leaving 9 bases not matched to a gene. The CDR3 sequence is CASSFTGQGFREQYF. As DNA, the CDR3 is TGTGCCAGCAGCTTTACGGGACAGGGGTTTCGTGAGCAGTACTTC. Full variable domain (remainder filled in from reference TRBV5-5 and TRBJ2-7): DAGVTQSPTHLIKTRGQQVTLRCSPISGHKSVSWYQQVLGQGPQFIFQYYEKEERGRGNFPDRFSARQFPNYSSELNVNALLLGDSALYLCASSFTGQGFREQYFGPGTRLTVT.

This clone was seen only once. The genes are TRBV7-3 and TRBJ2-3; D uncertain. Between the trimmed V and J ends, which lost 1 base and 6 bases, there was a span of 8 bases. CDR3 length: 13 amino acids. Germline V gene lookup returns CDR1 SGHTA and CDR2 FQGTGA. The CDR3: CASSLIVRDTQYF. CDR3 DNA: TGTGCCAGCAGCTTAATAGTGCGTGATACGCAGTATTTT.

This sequence joins TRBV10-3 and TRBJ2-3; the D is unclear. V was clipped by 4 bases and J by 6 bases, with 11 bases between them. This CDR3 spans 13 amino acids. CDR1 and CDR2 (germline): ENHRY, SYGVKD. Written as DNA, the CDR3 is TGTGCCATCAGTGTAGGTGGAGTGGATACGCAGTATTTT. Amino acid sequence: CAISVGGVDTQYF.

The genes are TRBV2 and TRBJ2-5, with 8 bases aligning to TRBD1. The CDR3 extends over 14 amino acids. Germline trimming cut 6 bases from V and 5 bases from J; bases unmatched to any gene: 8. The V gene's germline CDR1 is SNHLY and CDR2 FYNNEI. CDR3 residues: CASRRTGLMETQYF. In DNA form, the CDR3 reads TGTGCCAGCAGAAGGACAGGGTTGATGGAGACCCAGTACTTC.

The chain is built from TRBV7-4 and TRBJ2-3; D is possibly TRBD2 (6 bases). Deletions cut 5 bases from V and 4 bases from J, with 10 bases between. Per germline, CDR1 SGHVT and CDR2 SQSDAQ. The CDR3 is made up of 13 amino acids. The CDR3 DNA reads as TGTGCCAGCAGCGAGTGGGGGGCAGATACGCAGTATTTT. Its translation: CASSEWGADTQYF.

This clone was counted between two and nine times. The rearrangement links TRBV10-3 to TRBJ2-7, with TRBD2 matching over 10 bases. CDR1 and CDR2 from the germline V gene are ENHRY and SYGVKD. The CDR3 sequence is 14 residues long. Trimming took 9 bases from V and 0 from J; bases not matched to a gene: 5. In DNA, the CDR3 is TGTGCCATTTCTAGCGGGGGTGGCTCCTACGAGCAGTACTTC. Residues: CAISSGGGSYEQYF.